This T cell receptor beta chain comes out of a study of blood T cell repertoires in COVID-19. Study background: Sources were T cells, B-cell-depleted T cells, or PBMCs; the material itself was cDNA or gDNA.

Germline CDR1 and CDR2: SGHTA and FQGNSA. This CDR3 contains 13 residues. Trimming at V came to 3 bases and at J to 5 bases, leaving 1 base not matched to a gene. Recruits, aged roughly 18 to 90 years, lived in roughly 22 US areas. Participant-reported clinical history was the basis for cohort assignment. In the source study's methods: Nucleated cell counts were estimated from reference gene primer amplification. Profiled with immunoSEQ multiplex PCR; TCRdb holds only in-frame clones, not every one. The D gene and trimming were derived from the DNA, and the V and J assignments and clone size from that table. Found here are over 200,000 clones, 80% to 90% of them singletons; the top ten hold roughly 8.3%.

The sequencing input was PBMCs or T cells enriched from blood (not recorded which). The receptor comes from a man between 35 and 55 years old who had recovered from COVID-19. The chain employs TRBV7-2 and TRBJ2-7; 10 bases map to TRBD1. This CDR3 reads CASSLGTGDEQYF. DNA for the CDR3: TGTGCCAGCAGCTTGGGGACAGGGGACGAGCAGTACTTC.